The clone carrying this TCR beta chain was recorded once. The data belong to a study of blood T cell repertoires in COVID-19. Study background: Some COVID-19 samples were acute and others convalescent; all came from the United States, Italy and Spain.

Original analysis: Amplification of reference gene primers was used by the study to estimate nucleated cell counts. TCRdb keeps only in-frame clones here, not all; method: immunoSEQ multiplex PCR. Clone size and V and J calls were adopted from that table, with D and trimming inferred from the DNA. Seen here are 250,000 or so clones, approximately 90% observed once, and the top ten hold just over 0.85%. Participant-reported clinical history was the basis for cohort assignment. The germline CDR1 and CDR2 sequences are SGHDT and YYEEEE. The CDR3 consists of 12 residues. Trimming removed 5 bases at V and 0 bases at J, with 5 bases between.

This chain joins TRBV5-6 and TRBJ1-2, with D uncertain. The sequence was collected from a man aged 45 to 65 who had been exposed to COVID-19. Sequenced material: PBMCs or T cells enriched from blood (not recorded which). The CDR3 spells CASSGANYGYTF. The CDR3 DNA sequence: TGTGCCAGCAGTGGAGCTAACTATGGCTACACCTTC. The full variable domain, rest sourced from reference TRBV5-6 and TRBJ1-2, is DAGVTQSPTHLIKTRGQQVTLRCSPKSGHDTVSWYQQALGQGPQFIFQYYEEEERQRGNFPDRFSGHQFPNYSSELNVNALLLGDSALYLCASSGANYGYTFGSGTRLTVV.